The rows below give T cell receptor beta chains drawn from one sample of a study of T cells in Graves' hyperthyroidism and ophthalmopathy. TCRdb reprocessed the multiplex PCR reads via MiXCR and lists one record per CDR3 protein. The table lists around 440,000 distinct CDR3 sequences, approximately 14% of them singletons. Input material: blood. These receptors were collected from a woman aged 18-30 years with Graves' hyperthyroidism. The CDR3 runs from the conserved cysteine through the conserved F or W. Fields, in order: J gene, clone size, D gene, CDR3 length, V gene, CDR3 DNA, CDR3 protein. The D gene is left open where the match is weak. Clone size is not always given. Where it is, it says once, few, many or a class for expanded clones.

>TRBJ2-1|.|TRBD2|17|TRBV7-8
TGTGCCAGCAGCTTAGAGGGACTAGCGGGATCCTACAATGAGCAGTTCTTC
CASSLEGLAGSYNEQFF
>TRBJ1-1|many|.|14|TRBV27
TGTGCCAGCAGTCCTGACAGAATGAACACTGAAGCTTTCTTT
CASSPDRMNTEAFF
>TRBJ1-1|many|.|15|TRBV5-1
TGCGCCAGCAGCTTGACAGGAGATCTGAACACTGAAGCTTTCTTT
CASSLTGDLNTEAFF
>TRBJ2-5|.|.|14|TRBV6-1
TGTGCCAGCAGTTTACCAGCTTCGCTGGAGACCCAGTACTTC
CASSLPASLETQYF
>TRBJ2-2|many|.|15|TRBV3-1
TGTGCCAGCAGCCCTGTGCAGGGAGCCACCGGGGAGCTGTTTTTT
CASSPVQGATGELFF
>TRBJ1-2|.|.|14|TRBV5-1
TGCGCCAGCAGCTTGGAGACGGGCGGGGGAGGCTACACCTTC
CASSLETGGGGYTF
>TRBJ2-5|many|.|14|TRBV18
TGTGCCAGCTCACCCTCCAGGGAAAGAGAGACCCAGTACTTC
CASSPSRERETQYF
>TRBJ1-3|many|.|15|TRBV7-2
TGTGCCAGCAGCTTAGGGGCCTACTCTGGAAACACCATATATTTT
CASSLGAYSGNTIYF
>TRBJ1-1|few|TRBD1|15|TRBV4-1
TGCGCCAGCAGCCAAGGACAGGGGGCGAACACTGAAGCTTTCTTT
CASSQGQGANTEAFF
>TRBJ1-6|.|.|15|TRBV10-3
TGTGCCATCAGTGAGATGCAGGGAAGTAATTCACCCCTCCACTTT
CAISEMQGSNSPLHF
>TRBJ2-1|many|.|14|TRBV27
TGTGCCAGCAGTTTATTGGGGGGAAGCAATGAGCAGTTCTTC
CASSLLGGSNEQFF
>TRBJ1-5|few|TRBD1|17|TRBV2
TGTGCCAGCAGTGAAGCTCTGGACAGGGAATTACATCAGCCCCAGCATTTT
CASSEALDRELHQPQHF
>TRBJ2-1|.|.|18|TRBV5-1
TGCGCCAGCAGCTCTAGAGAGGGCACTTTCTGGTTCCCCAATGAGCAGTTCTTC
CASSSREGTFWFPNEQFF
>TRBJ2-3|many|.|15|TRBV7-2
TGTGCCAGCAGCTTAATTCTTGCGTTTACAGATACGCAGTATTTT
CASSLILAFTDTQYF
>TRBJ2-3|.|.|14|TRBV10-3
TGTGCCATCGGGACTGGAGGGAATACAGATACGCAGTATTTT
CAIGTGGNTDTQYF
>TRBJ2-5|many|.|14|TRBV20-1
TGCAGTGCTAGAGTTCCCAACCCCCAAGAGACCCAGTACTTC
CSARVPNPQETQYF
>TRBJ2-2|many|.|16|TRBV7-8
TGTGCCAGCAGCTCGCCGCAGGGAGGTGTAACCGGGGAGCTGTTTTTT
CASSSPQGGVTGELFF
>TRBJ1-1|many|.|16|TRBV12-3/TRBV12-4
TGTGCCAGCAGTTTCGCCAATCGGGGTTGGAACACTGAAGCTTTCTTT
CASSFANRGWNTEAFF
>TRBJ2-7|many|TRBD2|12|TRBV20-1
TGCAGTGGGAGCGGGAGTACCTACGAGCAGTACTTC
CSGSGSTYEQYF
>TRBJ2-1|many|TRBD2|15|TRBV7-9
TGTGCCAGCAGCCAACGGGGGGGGGCTTACAATGAGCAGTTCTTC
CASSQRGGAYNEQFF
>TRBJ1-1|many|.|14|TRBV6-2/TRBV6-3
TGTGCCAGCAGAGTAACAGGAAAAAACACTGAAGCTTTCTTT
CASRVTGKNTEAFF
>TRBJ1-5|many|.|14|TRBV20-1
TGCAGTGCTAATCTTCCAACTAGCAATCAGCCCCAGCATTTT
CSANLPTSNQPQHF
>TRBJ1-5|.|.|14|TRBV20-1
TGCAGTACCCCTCCGGCCGGGTCTTTTCAGCCCCAGCATTTT
CSTPPAGSFQPQHF
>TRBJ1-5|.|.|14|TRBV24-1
TGTGCCACCAGTGCAGGAACCATACATCAGCCCCAGCATTTT
CATSAGTIHQPQHF
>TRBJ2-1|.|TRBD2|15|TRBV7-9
TGTGCCAGCAGGCATAGCGGGAATACCTACAATGAGCAGTTCTTC
CASRHSGNTYNEQFF
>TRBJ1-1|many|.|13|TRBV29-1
TGCAGCGTTGAAAAGGGTCCCTACACTGAAGCTTTCTTT
CSVEKGPYTEAFF
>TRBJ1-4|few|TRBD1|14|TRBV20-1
TGCAGTGCCCTCAGGGGGCTGACTAATGAAAAACTGTTTTTT
CSALRGLTNEKLFF
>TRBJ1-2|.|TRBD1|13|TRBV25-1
TGTGCCAGCAGGGAGACAGGGGGCTATGGCTACACCTTC
CASRETGGYGYTF
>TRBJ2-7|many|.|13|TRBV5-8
TGTGCCAGCATCTGGGGTCGGACGAACGAGCAGTACTTC
CASIWGRTNEQYF
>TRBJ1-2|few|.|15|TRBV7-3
TGTGCCAGCAGACCTTCAGGAGATACTATATATGGCTACACCTTC
CASRPSGDTIYGYTF
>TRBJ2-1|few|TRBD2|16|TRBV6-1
TGTGCCAGCAGTCCCCTGACGTTGGGGGGGGGAAATGAGCAGTTCTTC
CASSPLTLGGGNEQFF
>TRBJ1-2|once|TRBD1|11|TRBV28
TGTGCCAGCACCGGACAGGGGGCGCACACCTTC
CASTGQGAHTF
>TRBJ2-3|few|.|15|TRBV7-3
TGTGCCAGCAGCTCAAAGGGAGGCGGGACAGATACGCAGTATTTT
CASSSKGGGTDTQYF
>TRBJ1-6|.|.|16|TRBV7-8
TGTGCCAGCAGCCCGCGAAGACAGTTGGCAAACTCACCCCTCCACTTT
CASSPRRQLANSPLHF
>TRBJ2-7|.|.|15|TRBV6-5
TGTGCCAGCAGTTACTCGAGGGCAGGGGAGTACGAGCAGTACTTC
CASSYSRAGEYEQYF
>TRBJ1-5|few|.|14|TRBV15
TGTGCCACCAGACGGACGGTGGGGAATCAGCCCCAGCATTTT
CATRRTVGNQPQHF
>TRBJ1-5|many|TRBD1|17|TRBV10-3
TGTGCCATCAGTGCGAACCTATCGGGACAGGGCGGACAGCCCCAGCATTTT
CAISANLSGQGGQPQHF
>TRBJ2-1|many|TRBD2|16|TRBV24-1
TGTGCCACCAGTGATCTAGCGGGGGGCCCCTACAATGAGCAGTTCTTC
CATSDLAGGPYNEQFF
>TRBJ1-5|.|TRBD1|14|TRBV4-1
TGCGCCAGCAGGGGGACAGGGTTCAATCAACCCCAGCATTTT
CASRGTGFNQPQHF
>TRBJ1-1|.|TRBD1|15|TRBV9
TGTGCCAGCAGCGCGGAGGGGGCGCGGGACACTGAAGCTTTCTTT
CASSAEGARDTEAFF
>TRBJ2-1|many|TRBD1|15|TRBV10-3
TGTGCCATCAGCCCGAATACAGGGGGTAACAATGAGCAGTTCTTC
CAISPNTGGNNEQFF
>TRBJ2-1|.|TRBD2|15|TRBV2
TGTGCCAGCAGTTCACCCGGGGGGGCATTACGTGAGCAGTTCTTC
CASSSPGGALREQFF
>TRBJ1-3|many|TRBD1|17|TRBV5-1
TGCGCCAGCAGCTTGGCCATGTCGGCAGGGGGAGGAAACACCATATATTTT
CASSLAMSAGGGNTIYF
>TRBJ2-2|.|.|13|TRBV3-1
TGTGCCAGCGGGGGACTCTCCTCCGGGGAGCTGTTTTTT
CASGGLSSGELFF
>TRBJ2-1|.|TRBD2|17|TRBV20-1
TGCAGTGCTAGGGGGGAGCTAGCGGGAGGGATATACAATGAGCAGTTCTTC
CSARGELAGGIYNEQFF
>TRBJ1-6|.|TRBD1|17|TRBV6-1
TGTGCCAGCACTGACGGAAGAGGGGGCTTCTATAATTCACCCCTCCACTTT
CASTDGRGGFYNSPLHF
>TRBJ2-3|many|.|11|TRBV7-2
TGTGCCAGCAGCTTAAAAGATACGCAGTATTTT
CASSLKDTQYF
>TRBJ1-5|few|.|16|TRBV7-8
TGTGCCAGCAGCTCTCCCGGCAGAGGGAGCAATCAGCCCCAGCATTTT
CASSSPGRGSNQPQHF
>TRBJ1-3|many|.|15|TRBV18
TGTGCCAGCTCACCGGCAGGCGTCTCTGGAAACACCATATATTTT
CASSPAGVSGNTIYF
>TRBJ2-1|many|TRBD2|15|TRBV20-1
TGCAGTGCTAGCCCCAGCGGGAGGGCCGGTAATGAGCAGTTCTTC
CSASPSGRAGNEQFF
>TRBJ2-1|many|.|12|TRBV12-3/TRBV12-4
TGTGCCAGCCGCGCCACTAGGAATGAGCAGTTCTTC
CASRATRNEQFF
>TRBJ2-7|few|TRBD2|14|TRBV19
TGTGCCAGTAAACTCCGGGACTACTCCTACGAGCGGTACTTC
CASKLRDYSYERYF
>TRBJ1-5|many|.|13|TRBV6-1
TGTGCCAGCAGTCCCCAGGGGAATCAGCCCCAGCATTTT
CASSPQGNQPQHF
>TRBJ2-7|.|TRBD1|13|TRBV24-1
TGTGCCACGGCCGGGACAGGGGAGTCCGAGCAGTACTTC
CATAGTGESEQYF
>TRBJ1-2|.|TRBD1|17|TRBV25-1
TGTGCCAGCAGTGCGTCGACAGGGAGATGGGGTAACTATGGCTACACCTTC
CASSASTGRWGNYGYTF